The clone carrying this T cell receptor (beta chain) was recorded at least ten times. Its specificity is unknown. V lost 7 bases, J lost 1 base, and 13 bases lay in between. The germline CDR1 and CDR2 sequences are SEHNR and FQNEAQ (reference sequence). CDR3 length equals 15 residues. Using its own MiXCR run on the reads, TCRdb lists one record per CDR3 protein. The data hold approximately 910,000 distinct CDR3 sequences, with 25% to 40% observed a single time. This sample was included in a study of T cell repertoires in cytomegalovirus infection. Study-level information: Epitope selection comprised recently identified HLA-C-restricted CMV epitopes and well-studied HLA-B-restricted CMV epitopes. TCR beta signatures that were public indicated CMV infection and matching HLA type.

Notes on the study in general: There were carriers of CMV plus the relevant HLA, and cumulative public TCR beta family frequency identified them.

The receptor was derived from a human donor in good health (CMV status not recorded). Some clones in this sample may be carry-over from other donors' samples. The source was cultured CD8+ T cells from PBMCs, collected from culture after CMV antigen stimulation. The chain is built from TRBV7-9 and TRBJ1-4; D call uncertain. Here the CDR3 DNA reads TGTGCCAGCACCCCTCGAAAGGGAACTAATGAAAAACTGTTTTTT. It encodes CASTPRKGTNEKLFF.